This is a list of T cell receptor beta chains from one sample in a study of regulatory T cells in long-lasting Graves disease. TCRdb redid the calling of the multiplex PCR reads with MiXCR, one entry per CDR3 protein. Of about 530,000 distinct CDR3 sequences listed, roughly 16% were seen once; the top ten hold approximately 25%. The sample was also reused in another study, on T cells in Graves' hyperthyroidism and ophthalmopathy.

The source was peripheral blood mononuclear cells (PBMCs), collected at new diagnosis, from a patient treated with antithyroid drugs. Receptor source: a woman aged 40 to 65 with Graves disease. Each CDR3 is given with its conserved first and last residue. A D gene is named only where the DNA matches it firmly. Clone size is not always given. Where it is, it says once, few, many or a class for expanded clones.

d_call	j_call	v_call	clone_size	cdr3_aa	cdr3_nt
TRBD1	TRBJ1-2	TRBV15	few	CATSRGGGQGGGYTF	TGTGCCACCAGCAGAGGAGGAGGACAGGGGGGAGGCTACACCTTC
TRBD1	TRBJ2-3	TRBV11-1	-	CASSQETGGSTDTQYF	TGTGCCAGCAGCCAAGAGACAGGGGGAAGCACAGATACGCAGTATTTT
-	TRBJ1-4	TRBV5-6	many	CASSPPNGAGVNEKLFF	TGTGCCAGCAGCCCCCCGAACGGGGCAGGAGTTAATGAAAAACTGTTTTTT
TRBD1	TRBJ1-5	TRBV12-3/TRBV12-4	many	CASSSGTGGFTNQPQHF	TGTGCCAGCAGTTCCGGGACAGGAGGATTTACAAATCAGCCCCAGCATTTT
TRBD2	TRBJ2-3	TRBV6-1	many	CASQGGGGGRISTDTQYF	TGTGCCAGCCAGGGAGGAGGCGGGGGGCGGATCAGCACAGATACGCAGTATTTT
-	TRBJ2-1	TRBV2	-	CASSYRQGGEQFF	TGTGCCAGCAGTTACAGACAGGGAGGTGAGCAGTTCTTC
-	TRBJ2-7	TRBV5-1	-	CASSLYAGGYEQYF	TGCGCCAGCAGCTTGTACGCAGGCGGGTACGAGCAGTACTTC
-	TRBJ1-2	TRBV6-5	few	CASSYPNSYGYTF	TGTGCCAGCAGTTACCCTAACTCCTATGGCTACACCTTC
-	TRBJ2-3	TRBV2	few	CASSERRTGSSTDTQYF	TGTGCCAGCAGTGAAAGGAGGACTGGATCTAGCACAGATACGCAGTATTTT
-	TRBJ1-1	TRBV7-2	many	CASSSIPTRNTEAFF	TGTGCCAGCAGCTCGATACCCACGAGAAACACTGAAGCTTTCTTT
TRBD1	TRBJ1-1	TRBV20-1	few	CSASKAGTANTEAFF	TGCAGTGCTTCCAAAGCCGGGACAGCGAACACTGAAGCTTTCTTT
TRBD2	TRBJ2-3	TRBV7-9	many	CASSLAAGVFSTDTQYF	TGTGCCAGCAGCTTAGCGGCGGGGGTCTTTAGCACAGATACGCAGTATTTT
-	TRBJ2-2	TRBV15	-	CATSTLTTGELFF	TGTGCCACCAGCACTTTAACCACCGGGGAGCTGTTTTTT
TRBD2	TRBJ2-1	TRBV6-1	-	CASGKTSAEQFF	TGTGCCAGCGGTAAGACTAGCGCTGAGCAGTTCTTC
-	TRBJ1-2	TRBV19	-	CASSHQGNNYGYTF	TGTGCCAGTAGTCACCAGGGGAATAACTATGGCTACACCTTC
-	TRBJ1-1	TRBV3-1	many	CASSPTPRARGGTEAFF	TGTGCCAGCAGCCCGACGCCGAGGGCAAGGGGAGGCACTGAAGCTTTCTTT
-	TRBJ1-4	TRBV6-1	many	CASTPDDYEKLFF	TGTGCCAGCACCCCGGACGACTATGAAAAACTGTTTTTT
-	TRBJ2-2	TRBV12-5	many	CASGLKTGELFF	TGTGCCAGCGGCTTAAAGACCGGGGAGCTGTTTTTT
TRBD1	TRBJ2-7	TRBV7-9	-	CASSLATGTGGHEQYF	TGTGCCAGCAGCTTAGCGACCGGGACAGGGGGCCACGAGCAGTACTTC
TRBD1	TRBJ2-5	TRBV20-1	many	CSASVSRGLETQYF	TGCAGTGCTAGTGTGTCCAGGGGGCTTGAGACCCAGTACTTC
TRBD1	TRBJ2-2	TRBV9	few	CASSVGDSNTGELFF	TGTGCCAGCAGCGTAGGGGACAGCAACACCGGGGAGCTGTTTTTT
-	TRBJ2-3	TRBV6-1	many	CASTLLGGTDTQYF	TGTGCCAGCACACTTCTCGGGGGCACAGATACGCAGTATTTT
-	TRBJ1-4	TRBV2	many	CASSGVGVGEKLFF	TGTGCCAGCAGTGGTGTAGGGGTGGGTGAAAAACTGTTTTTT
-	TRBJ2-2	TRBV5-1	-	CASSFLASGGELFF	TGCGCCAGCAGCTTCTTAGCATCTGGCGGGGAGCTGTTTTTT
-	TRBJ2-1	TRBV6-1	many	CASRLGLHNEQFF	TGTGCCAGCAGACTAGGACTTCACAATGAGCAGTTCTTC
-	TRBJ1-3	TRBV12-3/TRBV12-4	-	CASRQQDSGNTIYF	TGTGCCAGCAGACAACAAGACTCTGGAAACACCATATATTTT
TRBD2	TRBJ2-5	TRBV12-3/TRBV12-4	many	CASKYSGGNQETQYF	TGTGCCAGCAAATATAGCGGGGGAAATCAAGAGACCCAGTACTTC
-	TRBJ1-2	TRBV29-1	many	CSVLKEAKYDRYGYTF	TGCAGCGTCCTGAAGGAGGCGAAGTATGACCGCTATGGCTACACCTTC
-	TRBJ2-3	TRBV2	-	CASSAGPPPDTQYF	TGTGCCAGCAGCGCCGGACCACCACCAGATACGCAGTATTTT
TRBD1	TRBJ1-1	TRBV27	-	CASGTGGSLYGAFF	TGTGCCAGCGGCACAGGGGGCTCCCTCTATGGGGCTTTCTTT
-	TRBJ2-5	TRBV10-1	-	CASLPDQETQYF	TGCGCCAGCCTACCGGATCAAGAGACCCAGTACTTC
TRBD1	TRBJ1-1	TRBV12-3/TRBV12-4	many	CASSFRTGIEVSTEAFF	TGTGCCAGCAGTTTTAGGACAGGGATAGAAGTAAGCACTGAAGCTTTCTTT
-	TRBJ2-2	TRBV6-1	-	CASILTGHSTGELFF	TGTGCCAGCATTTTAACCGGACATAGCACCGGGGAGCTGTTTTTT
TRBD1	TRBJ1-1	TRBV11-2	many	CASRGGRGTGGEAFF	TGTGCCAGCAGAGGGGGGCGCGGGACAGGGGGAGAAGCTTTCTTT
TRBD2	TRBJ2-5	TRBV27	few	CASSSQGLAGVTQYF	TGTGCCAGCAGTTCTCAGGGACTAGCGGGGGTGACCCAGTACTTC
-	TRBJ1-1	TRBV7-9	-	CASSLSEGRVMRAFF	TGTGCCAGCAGCTTATCTGAGGGTAGGGTGATGCGAGCTTTCTTT
TRBD1	TRBJ2-3	TRBV14	many	CASSREPRDSLTDTQYF	TGTGCCAGCAGCCGAGAACCCCGGGACAGCCTCACAGATACGCAGTATTTT
TRBD2	TRBJ2-3	TRBV20-1	-	CSASGRGGAGDTQYF	TGCAGTGCTAGTGGACGCGGGGGGGCAGGAGATACGCAGTATTTT
-	TRBJ1-2	TRBV12-5	few	CASGQINYGYTF	TGTGCTAGTGGACAGATAAACTATGGCTACACCTTC
-	TRBJ2-1	TRBV7-2	many	CASSLQQSSYNEQFF	TGTGCCAGCAGCTTACAGCAAAGCTCCTACAATGAGCAGTTCTTC
TRBD1	TRBJ2-7	TRBV5-1	few	CASSPDRPSYEQYF	TGCGCCAGCAGCCCGGACAGGCCTTCCTACGAGCAGTACTTC
TRBD1	TRBJ1-6	TRBV6-1	-	CASSRTGYRAPLHF	TGTGCCAGCAGCCGGACAGGCTACAGAGCACCCCTCCACTTT
-	TRBJ1-1	TRBV20-1	many	CSALTTRNTEAFF	TGCAGTGCCTTAACGACCAGAAACACTGAAGCTTTCTTT
-	TRBJ1-4	TRBV7-8	few	CASSLGRRPSEKLFF	TGTGCCAGCAGCCTAGGACGGAGGCCTTCTGAAAAACTGTTTTTT
-	TRBJ1-1	TRBV19	-	CASRNRGANTEAFF	TGTGCCAGTAGGAATCGCGGAGCGAACACTGAAGCTTTCTTT
TRBD2	TRBJ2-1	TRBV2	many	CASSELAGGRGMLEQFF	TGTGCCAGCAGTGAGTTAGCGGGGGGGCGTGGGATGCTTGAGCAGTTCTTC
-	TRBJ1-2	TRBV5-1	many	CASSSDPNYGYTF	TGTGCCAGCAGCTCCGACCCTAACTATGGCTACACCTTC
-	TRBJ2-7	TRBV12-3/TRBV12-4	many	CASRRGTGLPASYEQYF	TGTGCCAGCAGACGCGGGACTGGTCTACCAGCCTCCTACGAGCAGTACTTC
-	TRBJ2-2	TRBV19	-	CASRTKGVLFF	TGTGCCAGTAGAACAAAAGGTGTGCTGTTTTTT
-	TRBJ2-1	TRBV6-1	-	CASSEAVGVAEQFF	TGTGCCAGCAGTGAAGCAGTCGGGGTGGCTGAGCAGTTCTTC
-	TRBJ2-1	TRBV4-1	few	CASSQVTGWDNEQFF	TGCGCCAGCAGCCAAGTAACGGGGTGGGACAATGAGCAGTTCTTC
-	TRBJ2-5	TRBV10-3	-	CATTPVRYQETQYF	TGTGCCACCACCCCGGTACGGTACCAAGAGACCCAGTACTTC
-	TRBJ1-5	TRBV6-1	many	CASHEGLNGPQHF	TGTGCCAGCCATGAGGGGCTTAATGGGCCCCAGCATTTT
TRBD1	TRBJ1-2	TRBV20-1	-	CSATYGAQGARGYTF	TGCAGTGCTACATACGGGGCGCAGGGGGCGCGGGGCTACACCTTC
TRBD1	TRBJ2-3	TRBV3-1	few	CASSHRQGLGDTQYF	TGTGCCAGCAGCCACCGACAGGGTTTAGGAGATACGCAGTATTTT
-	TRBJ1-2	TRBV20-1	many	CSAPDGNYGYTF	TGCAGTGCTCCGGACGGGAACTATGGCTACACCTTC
-	TRBJ2-7	TRBV28	-	CASSFRAYEQYF	TGTGCCAGCAGTTTTAGGGCTTACGAGCAGTACTTC
-	TRBJ1-5	TRBV12-3/TRBV12-4	many	CASSSLEYNQPQHF	TGTGCCAGCAGCTCTCTAGAATACAATCAGCCCCAGCATTTT
-	TRBJ1-2	TRBV5-5	many	CASSPFPPANYGYTF	TGTGCCAGCAGCCCCTTTCCTCCAGCTAACTATGGCTACACCTTC
-	TRBJ1-1	TRBV5-1	-	CASTLDTEAFF	TGCGCCAGCACCCTGGATACTGAAGCTTTCTTT